This TCR beta chain was recovered during a study of OX40 agonist ivuxolimab in advanced cancers. V was trimmed by 0 bases and J by 2 bases, leaving 11 bases between them. This CDR3 has 16 amino acids. CDR1 SGHNT and CDR2 YYREEE come from the germline V gene (reference sequence). A single count supports this clone. Its antigen is unidentified. The study, taken as a whole, reports: Fewer expanded clones were found on average in CD4+ than in CD8+ T cells.

Sequencing used immunoSEQ multiplex PCR; TCRdb keeps in-frame clones, though not all of them. The sample lists more than 65,000 clones, 84% occurring once. V and J are TRBV5-4 and TRBJ2-2; D gene uncertain. The receptor was derived from an adult with an advanced solid tumor such as melanoma, head and neck, liver or kidney cancer. Specimen: CD4+ or CD8+ T cells sorted from blood, collected in a trial of the OX40 agonist ivuxolimab. CDR3 coding DNA: TGTGCCAGCAGCTTGGACATCTATAGAAACACCGGGGAGCTGTTTTTT. Protein: CASSLDIYRNTGELFF.